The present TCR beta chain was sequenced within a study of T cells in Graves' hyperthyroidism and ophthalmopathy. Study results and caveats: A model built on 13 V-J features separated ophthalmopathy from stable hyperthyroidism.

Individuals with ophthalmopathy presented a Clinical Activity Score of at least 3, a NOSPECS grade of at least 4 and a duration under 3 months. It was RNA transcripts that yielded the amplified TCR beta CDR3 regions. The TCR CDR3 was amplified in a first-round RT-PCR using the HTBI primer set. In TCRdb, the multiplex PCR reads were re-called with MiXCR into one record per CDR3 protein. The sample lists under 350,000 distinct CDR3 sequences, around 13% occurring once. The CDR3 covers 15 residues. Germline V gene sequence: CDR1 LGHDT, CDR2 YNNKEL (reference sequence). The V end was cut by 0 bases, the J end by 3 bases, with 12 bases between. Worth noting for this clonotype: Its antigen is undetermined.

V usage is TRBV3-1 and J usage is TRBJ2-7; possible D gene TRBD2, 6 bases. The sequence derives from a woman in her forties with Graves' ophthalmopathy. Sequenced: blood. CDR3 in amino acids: CASSQDPGTGYEQYF. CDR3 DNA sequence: TGTGCCAGCAGCCAAGATCCAGGGACTGGCTACGAGCAGTACTTC.